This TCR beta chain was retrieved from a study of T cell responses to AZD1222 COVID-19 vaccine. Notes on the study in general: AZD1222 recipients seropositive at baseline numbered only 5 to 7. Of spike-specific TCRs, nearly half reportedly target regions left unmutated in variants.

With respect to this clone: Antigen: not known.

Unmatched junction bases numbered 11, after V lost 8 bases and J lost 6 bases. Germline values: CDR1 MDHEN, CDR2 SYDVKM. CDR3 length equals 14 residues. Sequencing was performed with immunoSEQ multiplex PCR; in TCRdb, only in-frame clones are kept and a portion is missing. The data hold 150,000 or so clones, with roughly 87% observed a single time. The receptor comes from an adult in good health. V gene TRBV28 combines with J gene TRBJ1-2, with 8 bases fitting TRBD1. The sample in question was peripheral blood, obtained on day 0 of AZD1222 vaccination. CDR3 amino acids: CASRTGGRVDGYTF. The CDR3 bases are TGTGCCAGCCGCACAGGGGGTAGGGTCGATGGCTACACCTTC.